The T cell receptor beta chain under discussion was sequenced for a study of shared clonotypes between healthy human individuals. Study background: Per-donor plates numbered three CD4 naive, three CD4 memory, two CD8 naive and one CD8 memory. Findings of the study overall: Several donors had around 5.5% of their naive CD4 clonotypes in common.

This clone was counted a single time. Antigen specificity is unknown. Deep-level settings were used for running the assay. For each subset, genomic DNA was distributed in equal portions over several immunoSEQ plates. TCRdb's table, derived via immunoSEQ multiplex PCR, lists solely in-frame clones and lacks some. The sample includes 2 million to 3 million clones, roughly nine tenths seen only once; the top ten take over 0.12%. Germline values: CDR1 MDHEN, CDR2 SYDVKM. The CDR3 consists of 15 residues. V gave up 6 bases and J gave up 4 bases; unmatched junction bases: 6. Sequences were obtained from naive CD4+ T cells sorted from blood. Subset denoted: CD45RA+ positively selected. The V gene is TRBV28, the J gene TRBJ1-2, with TRBD1 identical over 12 bases. The clonotype originates from a young man in good health. CDR3 sequence reads: CASRGGTGGTYGYTF. Here the CDR3 DNA reads TGTGCCAGCAGAGGGGGGACAGGGGGCACCTATGGCTACACCTTC.